These T cell receptor beta chains were read from a single sample in a study of T cell repertoires in cytomegalovirus infection. TCRdb re-analysed the reads in MiXCR, keeping a single row per CDR3 protein. Of approximately 150,000 distinct CDR3 sequences listed, roughly 6% are singletons. Sequencing input: PBMCs. The receptors come from a human donor in good health (CMV status not recorded). Some clones in this sample may be carry-over from other donors' samples. CDR3s include the opening cysteine and the closing phenylalanine or tryptophan. D genes are given only for firm matches. The listing skips clone size in some rows; elsewhere it reads once, few, many or a size class.

TRBD1	-	TRBV20-1	TRBJ2-7	TGCAGTGCTAGCGGGGACAGCTCCTACGAGCAGTACTTC	CSASGDSSYEQYF
-	many	TRBV7-2	TRBJ2-2	TGTGCCAGCGCCAGGCCAGGAAGGGAGCTGTTTTTT	CASARPGRELFF
TRBD2	many	TRBV7-2	TRBJ2-3	TGTGCCAGCAGCTCTAACGGGGGGGCATCAGATACGCAGTATTTT	CASSSNGGASDTQYF
TRBD2	many	TRBV7-2	TRBJ2-1	TGTGCCAGCAGCTTAGGAGTAGGGAGCGGGGGGCGGGGCAATGAGCAGTTCTTC	CASSLGVGSGGRGNEQFF
-	many	TRBV7-3	TRBJ1-1	TGTGCCAGCAGCCGAGCCAGGGGCACTGAAGCTTTCTTT	CASSRARGTEAFF
-	many	TRBV7-2	TRBJ1-2	TGTGCCAGCAGCTCCACCCCCGGTAGGGCTGGCTACACCTTC	CASSSTPGRAGYTF
-	many	TRBV3-1	TRBJ1-1	TGTGCCAGCAGCCACCAGGACAGAAGAGGGACTGAAGCTTTCTTT	CASSHQDRRGTEAFF
TRBD2	many	TRBV6-6	TRBJ2-7	TGTGCCAGCAGTCCCTGGAGTAGCGGGGGGGTTTACGGATCCTACGAGCAGTACTTC	CASSPWSSGGVYGSYEQYF
-	-	TRBV28	TRBJ1-5	TGTACCAGCAGTTTCCGGGGGCCGGTGGGCAATCAGCCCCAGCATTTT	CTSSFRGPVGNQPQHF
TRBD2	many	TRBV7-2	TRBJ2-2	TGTGCCAGCAGCCCTACCGGGACTAGCGGTGTCGGGGAGCTGTTTTTT	CASSPTGTSGVGELFF
TRBD1	once	TRBV20-1	TRBJ2-1	TGCAGTGCGGAGGACAGGGGGTCCTACAATGAGCAGTTCTTC	CSAEDRGSYNEQFF
TRBD1	many	TRBV2	TRBJ1-2	TGTGCCAGCAGTGCAATTTGGGACAGGAGCTATGGCTACACCTTC	CASSAIWDRSYGYTF
TRBD2	many	TRBV2	TRBJ2-3	TGTGCCAGCAGTGAAGACGTCTTTGCGGGGGAAAGCACAGATACGCAGTATTTT	CASSEDVFAGESTDTQYF
-	many	TRBV7-2	TRBJ2-2	TGTGCCAGCAGCTTAGTAGGAGAAATCGGGGAGCTGTTTTTT	CASSLVGEIGELFF
-	-	TRBV27	TRBJ2-7	TGTGCCAGCAGTCAATACCCACTAGAACGAGAGCAGTACTTC	CASSQYPLEREQYF
-	few	TRBV28	TRBJ2-5	TGTGCCAGCACCAGCTACCAAGAGACCCAGTACTTC	CASTSYQETQYF
-	many	TRBV20-1	TRBJ2-1	TGCAGTGCTAGAAGTCAGAGTTTATTCGCTACGGGGCAGTTCTTC	CSARSQSLFATGQFF
-	many	TRBV7-3	TRBJ2-3	TGTGCCAGCAGCATCGGACAAACTAGCACAGATACGCAGTATTTT	CASSIGQTSTDTQYF